One sample yielded the 8 T cell receptor beta chains listed below, sequenced in a study of cytomegalovirus exposure and HLA in healthy donors. The PCR used 60 Vbeta and 13 Jbeta primers. Profiling relied on immunoSEQ multiplex PCR, and the TCRdb table lists in-frame clones only, not all of them. In the table there are approximately 190,000 clones, around 84% of which are singletons. Sequencing was done on a sample of PBMCs. Source of these receptors: a woman aged 45-60 years in good health and CMV-seropositive.

The chain joins TRBV9 to TRBJ2-2; a possible D gene is TRBD1 (6 bases). Germline values: CDR1 SGDLS, CDR2 YYNGEE. The CDR3 totals 14 residues. The V end was cut by 3 bases, the J end by 5 bases, with 11 bases between. As DNA, the CDR3 is TGTGCCAGCAGCGCCCAAAGGGGGACCGGGGAGCTGTTTTTT. Encoded protein: CASSAQRGTGELFF.

The V and J genes are TRBV19 and TRBJ1-4, with D possibly being TRBD1 (6 bases). CDR1 and CDR2 (germline): LNHDA, SQIVND (reference sequence). CDR3 length: 13 residues. V gave up 2 bases and J gave up 5 bases, with 6 bases separating them. CDR3 residues: CASSIQGNEKLFF. The CDR3 DNA reads as TGTGCCAGTAGTATACAGGGGAATGAAAAACTGTTTTTT. Drawing the rest from reference TRBV19 and TRBJ1-4, the complete variable domain is DGGITQSPKYLFRKEGQNVTLSCEQNLNHDAMYWYRQDPGQGLRLIYYSQIVNDFQKGDIAEGYSVSREKKESFPLTVTSAQKNPTAFYLCASSIQGNEKLFFGSGTQLSVL.

V usage is TRBV7-3 and J usage is TRBJ1-2; unclear D gene. From germline, CDR1 is SGHTA and CDR2 FQGTGA. There are 14 residues in the CDR3. Trimming removed 1 base at V and 3 bases at J, with 9 bases between. The CDR3 loop reads CASSLMATDYGYTF. CDR3 nucleotides: TGTGCCAGCAGCTTAATGGCTACAGACTATGGCTACACCTTC.

The V and J genes are TRBV7-2 and TRBJ2-2; 8 bases align to TRBD1. The CDR3 has 15 amino acids. J lost 6 bases, V lost 5 bases, and 8 bases had no gene match. Germline CDR1 SGHTA, CDR2 FQGNSA. CDR3 region: CASSVYRGDAGELFF. CDR3 nucleotides: TGTGCCAGCAGCGTATACAGGGGGGATGCCGGGGAGCTGTTTTTT.

The CDR3 sequence is CASRQRGGYNEQFF. Written as DNA, the CDR3 is TGTGCCAGCAGACAGCGGGGGGGCTACAATGAGCAGTTCTTC. V and J are TRBV6-5 and TRBJ2-1; 10 positions match TRBD2. V trimming: 6 bases; J trimming: 3 bases; junction bases outside the gene matches: 2. The germline gives CDR1 MNHEY, CDR2 SVGAGI. The CDR3 length is 14 residues.

The chain links TRBV7-3 to TRBJ1-2; D unclear. The germline V gene encodes CDR1 SGHTA and CDR2 FQGTGA. CDR3 length: 15 amino acids. Trimming cost V 4 bases and J 0 bases, with 12 bases left between them. The CDR3 sequence is CASSSTTTTNYGYTF. For the CDR3, the DNA is TGTGCCAGCAGCTCTACGACGACTACTAACTATGGCTACACCTTC.

V and J are TRBV2 and TRBJ2-1; D call uncertain. Germline values: CDR1 SNHLY, CDR2 FYNNEI. V was pared by 6 bases and J by 0 bases, with 15 bases between. This CDR3 has 16 amino acids. CDR3 sequence: CASSFGSSSSYNEQFF. The CDR3 DNA follows: TGTGCCAGCAGCTTTGGTAGTTCAAGCTCCTACAATGAGCAGTTCTTC. Full variable domain (outside the CDR3, taken from reference TRBV2 and TRBJ2-1): EPEVTQTPSHQVTQMGQEVILRCVPISNHLYFYWYRQILGQKVEFLVSFYNNEISEKSEIFDDQFSVERPDGSNFTLKIRSTKLEDSAMYFCASSFGSSSSYNEQFFGPGTRLTVL.

The chain has TRBV6-6 and TRBJ1-1; no clear D gene. Per the germline V gene, CDR1 is MNHNY and CDR2 is SVGAGI (reference sequence). The CDR3 runs to 16 residues. V was shortened by 0 bases and J by 1 base, with 12 bases between the two germline ends. CDR3 DNA sequence: TGTGCCAGCAGTTACTCCCAGTCGCAGGAGAACACTGAAGCTTTCTTT. Residues: CASSYSQSQENTEAFF.